This T cell receptor beta chain was identified in a study of T cell responses to AZD1222 COVID-19 vaccine. Measured with immunoSEQ multiplex PCR; TCRdb has only the in-frame clones, and not every one. The sample has about 39,000 clones, 70% to 90% seen once. Notes on this clone: What it binds is unknown.

General study findings and limits: Once two AZD1222 doses were given, Spike-specific TCR breadth and depth went up. Repertoire sampling occurred only after the peak T cell response.

The V end was cut by 0 bases, the J end by 4 bases, with 10 bases between. This CDR3 spans 15 amino acids. CDR1 is SGHNT and CDR2 is YYREEE in the germline V gene (reference sequence). V and J are TRBV5-4 and TRBJ1-4; D might be TRBD1 (6 bases). The source is an adult who received the AZD1222 COVID-19 vaccine. The sample consisted of peripheral blood, taken 28 days after the second AZD1222 dose. CDR3 DNA sequence: TGTGCCAGCAGCTTGGACAGGGATTTTAATGAAAAACTGTTTTTT. Amino acid sequence: CASSLDRDFNEKLFF.